The following is a TCR beta chain sequence with its context. Its cognate antigen is unknown. The trim removed 2 bases at V and 2 bases at J, leaving 11 bases unmatched. The CDR3 totals 18 residues. CDR1 is SEHNR, CDR2 FQNEAQ, per germline (reference sequence). TCR beta CDR3 sequences were amplified from RNA transcripts. The primer set for the first-round RT-PCR of the TCR CDR3 was HTBI. TCRdb reanalysed the multiplex PCR reads using MiXCR and keeps one entry per CDR3 protein. The profile shows hundreds of thousands of distinct CDR3 sequences, over 11% of them singletons. Reasons for excluding patients were uncontrolled infection, other autoimmune disease, pregnancy or lactation. The sample is drawn from a study of T cells in Graves' hyperthyroidism and ophthalmopathy. Study information: Prior to any treatment, at the point of initial diagnosis, peripheral blood was collected. Study-level results: Expanded thyroid clonotypes (above 0.001) were mostly also found in blood.

The sample comprised blood. This chain connects TRBV7-9 to TRBJ2-3; 9 bases are shared with TRBD2. The clonotype originates from a woman in her twenties or thirties with Graves' hyperthyroidism that later progressed to Graves' ophthalmopathy. CDR3 in amino acids: CASSLPQGSGGNTDTQYF. For the CDR3, the DNA is TGTGCCAGCAGCTTACCCCAGGGTAGCGGGGGTAACACAGATACGCAGTATTTT.